This passage covers 16 T cell receptor beta chains from one sample sequenced in a study of blood T cell repertoires in COVID-19. TCRdb keeps only in-frame clones here, not all; method: immunoSEQ multiplex PCR. The table has around 210,000 clones, approximately 87% seen once; the top ten hold approximately 0.75%. The sequencing sample was made of peripheral blood. The receptor set was obtained from a woman in her 70s with acute or convalescent COVID-19.

V usage is TRBV2 and J usage is TRBJ1-5, with 9 nucleotides matching TRBD1. V gave up 8 bases and J gave up 2 bases; unmatched junction bases: 13. Germline CDR1 SNHLY, CDR2 FYNNEI. The CDR3 consists of 17 residues. The CDR3 sequence is CASLPGQGAGGNQPQHF. DNA of the CDR3: TGTGCCAGCCTACCGGGACAGGGCGCAGGGGGCAATCAGCCCCAGCATTTT.

The chain recombines TRBV18 with TRBJ2-5, with 12 bases lining up with TRBD1. Germline assignment: CDR1 KGHSH and CDR2 LQKENI. After removal of 3 bases from V and 5 bases from J, the junction contained 4 bases not matched to a gene. This CDR3 has 15 residues. CDR3 loop: CASSPGQGARETQYF. The CDR3 DNA follows: TGTGCCAGCTCACCGGGACAGGGGGCGCGGGAGACCCAGTACTTC.

V and J are TRBV5-1 and TRBJ2-2, with a possible D match to TRBD2 (6 bases). Germline V gene lookup returns CDR1 SGHRS and CDR2 YFSETQ. V lost 6 bases to trimming and J lost 0 bases, with 9 bases between them. This CDR3 is 14 amino acids long. The CDR3: CASTGLTNTGELFF. CDR3 nucleotides: TGCGCCAGCACGGGACTTACGAACACCGGGGAGCTGTTTTTT.

The chain uses TRBV6-5 and TRBJ1-4, with a weak D call TRBD1 (6 bases). Germline V gene data show CDR1 as MNHEY and CDR2 as SVGAGI. The CDR3 sequence is 14 residues long. Between the trimmed V and J ends, which lost 8 bases and 2 bases, there was a span of 12 bases. The chain's CDR3 is CASRLTGTNEKLFF. Written as DNA, the CDR3 is TGTGCCAGCCGCCTTACAGGGACTAATGAAAAACTGTTTTTT.

The V and J genes are TRBV29-1 and TRBJ1-6; 7 nucleotides line up with TRBD1. CDR3 size: 13 residues. The germline V gene has CDR1 SQVTM and CDR2 ANQGSEA. With 5 bases clipped from V and 6 bases from J, the junction kept 4 bases outside the gene matches. CDR3 residues: CSVKQGPNSPLHF. CDR3 DNA sequence: TGCAGCGTTAAACAGGGGCCTAATTCACCCCTCCACTTT.

The rearrangement uses TRBV7-9 and TRBJ2-7, with TRBD2 identical over 7 bases. Germline loops: CDR1 SEHNR, CDR2 FQNEAQ (reference sequence). The CDR3 has 13 amino acids. V was pared by 5 bases and J by 5 bases, with 6 bases of the junction left unmatched. The CDR3, as DNA: TGTGCCAGCAGCCCAGCAGGGAGGGACGAGCAGTACTTC. This translates into CASSPAGRDEQYF.

This clone was detected once. The chain joins TRBV7-2 to TRBJ1-5, with 7 nucleotides matching TRBD1. The J segment lost 4 bases and the V segment lost 4 bases, leaving 10 bases of the junction unmatched. Germline loops: CDR1 SGHTA, CDR2 FQGNSA. The CDR3 contains 16 residues. CDR3 DNA sequence: TGTGCCAGCAGCTCAACGTCGACAGGGCGTAATCAGCCCCAGCATTTT. Its protein product is CASSSTSTGRNQPQHF. The whole variable domain, remainder taken from reference TRBV7-2 and TRBJ1-5, is GAGVSQSPSNKVTEKGKDVELRCDPISGHTALYWYRQSLGQGLEFLIYFQGNSAPDKSGLPSDRFSAERTGGSVSTLTIQRTQQEDSAVYLCASSSTSTGRNQPQHFGDGTRLSIL.

This clone was observed a few times. V gene TRBV7-9 combines with J gene TRBJ1-1; D may be TRBD1 (6 bases). The CDR3 has 14 residues. Germline V gene lookup returns CDR1 SEHNR and CDR2 FQNEAQ (reference sequence). V was trimmed by 5 bases and J by 4 bases, leaving 14 bases between them. The CDR3 region is CASSRRGSVTEAFF. For the CDR3, the DNA is TGTGCCAGCAGCCGAAGGGGGTCGGTCACTGAAGCTTTCTTT.

This chain joins TRBV7-2 and TRBJ2-3; 9 bases are shared with TRBD1. CDR1 and CDR2 from the germline V gene are SGHTA and FQGNSA. V was pared by 3 bases and J by 5 bases, with 12 bases of the junction left unmatched. The CDR3 loop spans 17 amino acids. CDR3 sequence: CASSFSSGTGLGDTQYF. The CDR3 DNA sequence: TGTGCCAGCAGCTTTTCCTCCGGGACAGGGTTGGGAGATACGCAGTATTTT. The variable domain in full, completed from reference TRBV7-2 and TRBJ2-3, reads GAGVSQSPSNKVTEKGKDVELRCDPISGHTALYWYRQSLGQGLEFLIYFQGNSAPDKSGLPSDRFSAERTGGSVSTLTIQRTQQEDSAVYLCASSFSSGTGLGDTQYFGPGTRLTVL.

This clone was recorded once. The chain employs TRBV5-1 and TRBJ2-3, with TRBD2 matching 7 bases. V gave up 3 bases and J gave up 7 bases; unmatched junction bases: 11. The CDR3 is 15 residues long. From germline, CDR1 is SGHRS and CDR2 YFSETQ. Written as DNA, the CDR3 is TGCGCCAGCAGCTCCATGGGGGGGGGAACCTATACGCAGTATTTT. This encodes CASSSMGGGTYTQYF.

This clone has a single count. This chain connects TRBV18 to TRBJ2-6, with 7 bases fitting TRBD1. CDR1 KGHSH and CDR2 LQKENI come from the germline V gene. This CDR3 comprises 18 residues. The junction had 8 bases not matched to a gene; V was cut back by 3 bases and J by 0 bases. This CDR3 is CASSPVGQSGSGANVLTF. For the CDR3, the DNA is TGTGCCAGCTCACCGGTGGGACAGAGCGGCTCTGGGGCCAACGTCCTGACTTTC.

This chain links TRBV19 with TRBJ2-5, with D tentatively TRBD2 (6 bases). The germline gives CDR1 LNHDA, CDR2 SQIVND (reference sequence). This CDR3 has 13 residues. V lost 5 bases to trimming and J lost 3 bases, with 10 bases between them. In DNA form, the CDR3 reads TGTGCCAGTAGTCTACCGGGAGAAGAGACCCAGTACTTC. This codes for CASSLPGEETQYF.

The rearrangement uses TRBV2 and TRBJ2-7; the D is unclear. CDR3 length: 12 amino acids. CDR1 SNHLY and CDR2 FYNNEI come from the germline V gene. The V end lost 7 bases, the J end lost 4 bases, and 11 bases lay between the germline ends. The CDR3 sequence is CASNRDIYEQYF. The CDR3 DNA reads as TGTGCCAGCAACAGAGACATTTACGAGCAGTACTTC.

The V call is TRBV18, the J call TRBJ2-1; tentative D call: TRBD2 (5 bases). The CDR3 sequence is 14 residues long. Germline V CDR1 and CDR2: KGHSH, LQKENI. With 2 bases removed from V and 4 bases from J, the gap between germline ends came to 9 bases. This CDR3 is CASSPDRGYNEQFF. CDR3 in DNA: TGTGCCAGCTCACCAGACCGCGGGTACAATGAGCAGTTCTTC.

The chain links TRBV3-1 (or the pseudogene TRBV3-2) to TRBJ1-2; D is uncertain. The V end was cut by 4 bases, the J end by 6 bases, with 15 bases between. The germline V gene has CDR1 LGHDT and CDR2 YNNKEL (reference sequence). The length of the CDR3 is 14 residues. The CDR3 DNA sequence: TGTGCCAGCAGCCCTACCCCCCAAAGTGATGGCTACACCTTC. This sequence encodes CASSPTPQSDGYTF.

CDR3 sequence: CASSYKASGGYEQYF. The CDR3 DNA follows: TGTGCCAGCAGTTACAAGGCTAGCGGGGGCTACGAGCAGTACTTC. The V call is TRBV6-5, the J call TRBJ2-7; 10 bases are a match to TRBD2. The CDR3 extends over 15 amino acids. The V gene's germline CDR1 is MNHEY and CDR2 SVGAGI. The J segment lost 3 bases and the V segment lost 2 bases, leaving 4 bases of the junction unmatched.